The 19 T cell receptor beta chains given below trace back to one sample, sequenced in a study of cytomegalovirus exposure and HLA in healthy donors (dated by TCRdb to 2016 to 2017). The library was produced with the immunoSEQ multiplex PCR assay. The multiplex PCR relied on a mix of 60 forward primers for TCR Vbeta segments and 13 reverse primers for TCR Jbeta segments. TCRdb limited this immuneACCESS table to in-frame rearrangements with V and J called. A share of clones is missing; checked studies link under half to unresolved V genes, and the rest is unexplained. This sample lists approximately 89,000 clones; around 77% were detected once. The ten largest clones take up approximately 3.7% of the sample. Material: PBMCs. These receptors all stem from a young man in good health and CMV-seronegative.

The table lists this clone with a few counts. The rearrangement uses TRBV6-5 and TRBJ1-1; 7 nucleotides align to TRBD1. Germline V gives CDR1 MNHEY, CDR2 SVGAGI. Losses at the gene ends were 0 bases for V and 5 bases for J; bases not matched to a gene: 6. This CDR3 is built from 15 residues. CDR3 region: CASSYSVPGGTEAFF. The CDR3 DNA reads TGTGCCAGCAGTTACTCGGTTCCAGGGGGAACTGAAGCTTTCTTT.

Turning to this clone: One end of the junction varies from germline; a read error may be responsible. CDR3 in amino acids: CASTEYGRDGYTF. DNA for the CDR3: TGTGCCAGCACTGAATATGGGAGGGATGGCTACACCTTC. The V call is TRBV6-1, the J call TRBJ1-2, with no clear D. The CDR3 is 13 residues long. CDR1 is MNHNS, CDR2 SASEGT, per germline.

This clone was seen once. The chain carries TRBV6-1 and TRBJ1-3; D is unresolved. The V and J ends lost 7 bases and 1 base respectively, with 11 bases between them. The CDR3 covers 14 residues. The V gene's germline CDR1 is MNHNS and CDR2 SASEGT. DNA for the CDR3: TGTGCCAGCACCCAAGGGAGTTCTGGAAACACCATATATTTT. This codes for CASTQGSSGNTIYF.

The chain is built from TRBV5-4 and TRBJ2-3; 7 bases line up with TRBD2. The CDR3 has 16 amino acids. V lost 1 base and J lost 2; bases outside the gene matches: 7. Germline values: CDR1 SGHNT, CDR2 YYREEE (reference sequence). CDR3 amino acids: CASSLSSGALTDTQYF. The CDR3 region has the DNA TGTGCCAGCAGCTTGTCTAGCGGAGCCCTCACAGATACGCAGTATTTT.

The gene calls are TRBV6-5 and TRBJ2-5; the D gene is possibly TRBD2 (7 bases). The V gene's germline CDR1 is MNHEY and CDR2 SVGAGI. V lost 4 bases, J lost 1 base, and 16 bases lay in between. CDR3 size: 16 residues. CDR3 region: CASSSDLAGAQETQYF. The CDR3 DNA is TGTGCCAGCAGTTCTGACCTGGCGGGGGCCCAAGAGACCCAGTACTTC.

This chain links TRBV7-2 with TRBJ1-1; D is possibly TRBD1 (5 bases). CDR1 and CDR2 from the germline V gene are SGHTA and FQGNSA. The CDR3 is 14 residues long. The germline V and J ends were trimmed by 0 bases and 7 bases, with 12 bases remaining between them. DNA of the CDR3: TGTGCCAGCAGCTTAGCTGGTGCACAGGTTGAAGCTTTCTTT. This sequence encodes CASSLAGAQVEAFF.

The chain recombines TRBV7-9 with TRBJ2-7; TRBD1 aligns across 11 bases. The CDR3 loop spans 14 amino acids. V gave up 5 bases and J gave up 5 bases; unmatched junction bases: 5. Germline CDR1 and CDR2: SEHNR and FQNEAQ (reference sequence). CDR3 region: CASSQDRGPNEQYF. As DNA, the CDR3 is TGTGCCAGCAGCCAGGACAGGGGGCCCAACGAGCAGTACTTC. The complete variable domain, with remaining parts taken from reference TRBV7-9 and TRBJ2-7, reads DTGVSQNPRHKITKRGQNVTFRCDPISEHNRLYWYRQTLGQGPEFLTYFQNEAQLEKSRLLSDRFSAERPKGSFSTLEIQRTEQGDSAMYLCASSQDRGPNEQYFGPGTRLTVT.

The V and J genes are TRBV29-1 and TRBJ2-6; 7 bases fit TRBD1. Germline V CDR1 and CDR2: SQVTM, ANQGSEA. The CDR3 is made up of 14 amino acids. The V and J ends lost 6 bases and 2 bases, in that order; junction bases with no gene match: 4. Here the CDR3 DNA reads TGCAGCGTCCAAGGGGGCGCTGGGGCCAACGTCCTGACTTTC. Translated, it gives CSVQGGAGANVLTF. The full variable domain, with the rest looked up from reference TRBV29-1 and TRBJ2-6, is SAVISQKPSRDICQRGTSLTIQCQVDSQVTMMFWYRQQPGQSLTLIATANQGSEATYESGFVIDKFPISRPNLTFSTLTVSNMSPEDSSIYLCSVQGGAGANVLTFGAGSRLTVL.

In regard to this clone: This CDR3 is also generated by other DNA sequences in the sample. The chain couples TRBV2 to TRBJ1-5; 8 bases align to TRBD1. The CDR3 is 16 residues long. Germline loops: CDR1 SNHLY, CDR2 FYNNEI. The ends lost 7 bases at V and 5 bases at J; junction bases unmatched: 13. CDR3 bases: TGTGCCAGCACTCCAGGGGCAGGGGGCGGTTATCAGCCCCAGCATTTT. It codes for CASTPGAGGGYQPQHF.

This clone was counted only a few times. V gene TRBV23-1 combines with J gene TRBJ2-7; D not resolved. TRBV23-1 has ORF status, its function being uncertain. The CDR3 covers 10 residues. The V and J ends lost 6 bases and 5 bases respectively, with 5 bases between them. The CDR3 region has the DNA TGCGCCAGCAGCCGAGACGAGCAGTACTTC. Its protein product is CASSRDEQYF.

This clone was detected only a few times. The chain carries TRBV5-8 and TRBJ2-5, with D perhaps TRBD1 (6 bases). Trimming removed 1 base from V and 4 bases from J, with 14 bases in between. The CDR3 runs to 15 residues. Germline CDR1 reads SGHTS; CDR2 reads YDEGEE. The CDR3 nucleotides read TGTGCCAGCAGCTTGATTGGGACAAGGGCAGAGACCCAGTACTTC. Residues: CASSLIGTRAETQYF.

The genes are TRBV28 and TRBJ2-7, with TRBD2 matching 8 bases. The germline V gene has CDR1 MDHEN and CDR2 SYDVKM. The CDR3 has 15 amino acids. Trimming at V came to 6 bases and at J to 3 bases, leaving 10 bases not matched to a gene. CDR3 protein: CASRDGGANYYEQYF. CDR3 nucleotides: TGTGCCAGCAGAGACGGGGGGGCTAATTACTACGAGCAGTACTTC.

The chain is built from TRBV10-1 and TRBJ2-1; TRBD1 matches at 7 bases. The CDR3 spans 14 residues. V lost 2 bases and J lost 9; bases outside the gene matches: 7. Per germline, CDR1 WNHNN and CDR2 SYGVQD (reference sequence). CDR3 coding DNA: TGCGCCAGCAGTGAGACCCATACAGGGGTTGAGCAGTTCTTC. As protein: CASSETHTGVEQFF.

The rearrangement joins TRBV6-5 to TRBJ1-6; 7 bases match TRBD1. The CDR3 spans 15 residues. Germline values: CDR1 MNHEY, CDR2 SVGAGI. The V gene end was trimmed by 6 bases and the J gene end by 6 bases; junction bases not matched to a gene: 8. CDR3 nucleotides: TGTGCCAGCAGGAGGGAGACAGGGAGTAATTCACCCCTCCACTTT. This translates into CASRRETGSNSPLHF.

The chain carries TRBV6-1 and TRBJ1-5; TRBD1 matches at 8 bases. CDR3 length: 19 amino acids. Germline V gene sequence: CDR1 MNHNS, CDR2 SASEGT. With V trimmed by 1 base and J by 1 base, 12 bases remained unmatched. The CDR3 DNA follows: TGTGCCAGCAGTGAAGGAAGGCAGGGGGCATTTCTAAGCAATCAGCCCCAGCATTTT. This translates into CASSEGRQGAFLSNQPQHF.

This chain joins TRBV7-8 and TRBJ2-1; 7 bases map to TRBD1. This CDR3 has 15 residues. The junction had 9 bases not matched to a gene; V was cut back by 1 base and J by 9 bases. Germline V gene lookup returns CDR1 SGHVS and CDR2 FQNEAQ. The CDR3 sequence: CASSLGQGVTSEQFF. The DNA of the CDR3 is TGTGCCAGCAGCTTAGGCCAGGGGGTCACTTCTGAGCAGTTCTTC.

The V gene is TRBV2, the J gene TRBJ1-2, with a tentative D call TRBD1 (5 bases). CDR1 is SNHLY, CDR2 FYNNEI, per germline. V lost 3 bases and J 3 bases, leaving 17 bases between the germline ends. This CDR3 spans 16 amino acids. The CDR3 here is CASSEGLVSGHYGYTF. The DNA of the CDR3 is TGTGCCAGCAGTGAGGGTTTGGTCTCAGGGCACTATGGCTACACCTTC.

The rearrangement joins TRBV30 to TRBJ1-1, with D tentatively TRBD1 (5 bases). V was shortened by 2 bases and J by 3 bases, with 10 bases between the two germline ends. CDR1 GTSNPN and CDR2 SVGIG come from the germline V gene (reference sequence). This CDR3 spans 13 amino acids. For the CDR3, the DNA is TGTGCCTGGAGTTACGGGGGGGACACTGAAGCTTTCTTT. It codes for CAWSYGGDTEAFF.

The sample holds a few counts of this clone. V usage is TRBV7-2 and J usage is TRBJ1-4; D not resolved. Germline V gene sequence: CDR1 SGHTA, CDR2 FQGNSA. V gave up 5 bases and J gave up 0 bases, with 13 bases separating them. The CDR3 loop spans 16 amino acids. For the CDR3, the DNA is TGTGCCAGCAGCGCAAATGGGCAAGCAACTAATGAAAAACTGTTTTTT. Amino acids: CASSANGQATNEKLFF.